Following are 29 T cell receptor beta chains from one sample sequenced in a study of shared clonotypes between healthy human individuals (TCRdb year 2020). CD8 naive samples were obtained by positive selection for CCR7 among CD45RO-negative cells, yielding a CD45RA+CCR7+ population from which TemRA cells were excluded. Libraries were constructed by the immunoSEQ multiplex PCR assay. TCRdb retrieved this table from immuneACCESS and kept in-frame rearrangements only. Not all clones are present; in checked studies, unresolved V genes account for under half, and no reason is known for the remainder. The sample table shows around 1,900,000 clones, and 93% are seen once. The top ten hold about 1.6% of the sample. The sample comprised naive CD8+ T cells from PBMCs. What this sample's cell subset or site label stands for: CD45RA+CCR7+. These receptors were taken from a man aged 18 to 35 in good health. Some clones in this sample may be carry-over from other donors' samples.

The chain joins TRBV14 to TRBJ2-3, with D possibly TRBD1 on 5 matching bases. The CDR3 totals 14 residues. The V end was cut by 0 bases, the J end by 8 bases, with 12 bases between. Looked up from germline, CDR1 is SGHDN and CDR2 is FVKESK. CDR3 in DNA: TGTGCCAGCAGCCAAGATGTTTTTCAGGGTACGCAGTATTTT. This codes for CASSQDVFQGTQYF.

This chain links TRBV29-1 with TRBJ1-5; maybe TRBD1 (6 bases). The V gene lost 4 bases and the J gene lost 6 bases, with 16 bases spanning the gap. The CDR3 length is 14 residues. Germline V gene lookup returns CDR1 SQVTM and CDR2 ANQGSEA. As DNA, the CDR3 is TGCAGCGTTGGACAGGCGGCTGGCGGTCAGCCCCAGCATTTT. Amino acids: CSVGQAAGGQPQHF.

This sequence joins TRBV27 and TRBJ1-4, with 8 bases fitting TRBD1. The CDR3 length is 14 residues. Germline V lookup: CDR1 MNHEY, CDR2 SMNVEV (reference sequence). The V and J ends lost 5 bases and 5 bases, in that order; junction bases with no gene match: 4. CDR3 DNA: TGTGCCAGCAGTACCCGGACAGGGAATGAAAAACTGTTTTTT. This codes for CASSTRTGNEKLFF.

The chain joins TRBV27 to TRBJ2-7; possibly TRBD2 for D (6 bases). Trimming stripped 5 bases from V and 7 bases from J, with 15 bases between. Germline V gene lookup returns CDR1 MNHEY and CDR2 SMNVEV (reference sequence). The CDR3 is 13 amino acids. The CDR3 coding sequence is TGTGCCAGCAGTCCCCGCGGGACTTTTGAGCAGTACTTC. Its protein product is CASSPRGTFEQYF.

The chain links TRBV6-5 to TRBJ2-7; no reliable D call. The CDR3 is made up of 14 amino acids. In germline, CDR1 is MNHEY, CDR2 SVGAGI. The V end was cut by 5 bases, the J end by 6 bases, with 17 bases between. This CDR3 reads CASSPLGVRSEQYF. CDR3 bases: TGTGCCAGCAGTCCACTTGGGGTAAGAAGCGAGCAGTACTTC.

This clone was seen a handful of times. The chain recombines TRBV10-3 with TRBJ1-1; 7 bases line up with TRBD1. This CDR3 contains 16 residues. Germline lookup yields CDR1 ENHRY and CDR2 SYGVKD. V lost 1 base, J lost 0 bases, and 5 bases stayed unmatched. The CDR3: CAISEFYRGLNTEAFF. DNA for the CDR3: TGTGCCATCAGTGAGTTTTACAGGGGATTGAACACTGAAGCTTTCTTT.

V gene TRBV4-2 combines with J gene TRBJ1-3; 7 bases fit TRBD1. Germline trimming cut 0 bases from V and 7 bases from J; bases unmatched to any gene: 6. The CDR3 consists of 15 residues. CDR1 LGHNA and CDR2 YNFKEQ come from the germline V gene. The CDR3 sequence is CASSQDTGEGNTIYF. The CDR3 DNA sequence: TGTGCCAGCAGCCAAGATACAGGGGAGGGTAACACCATATATTTT.

This clone was seen only once. The CDR3 region is CASSYSPYRGGKGLAGGQETQYF. As DNA, the CDR3 is TGTGCCAGCAGTTATTCCCCTTACAGGGGGGGAAAGGGACTAGCGGGAGGTCAAGAGACCCAGTACTTC. The chain uses TRBV6-9 and TRBJ2-5; 15 bases map to TRBD2. The germline CDR1 and CDR2 sequences are MNHGY and SVAAGI. The CDR3 covers 23 residues. The V and J ends lost 0 bases and 2 bases, in that order; junction bases with no gene match: 19.

The chain couples TRBV7-6 to TRBJ2-7; D not certain. The V gene's germline CDR1 is SGHVS and CDR2 FNYEAQ. There are 13 residues in the CDR3. Deletions cut 5 bases from V and 3 bases from J, with 11 bases between. This CDR3 reads CASSPRDHYEQYF. The DNA of the CDR3 is TGTGCCAGCAGCCCCCGAGACCACTACGAGCAGTACTTC.

The chain carries TRBV10-3 and TRBJ2-7; 9 nucleotides line up with TRBD1. J was trimmed by 3 bases and V by 6 bases; bases with no gene match: 18. Germline loops: CDR1 ENHRY, CDR2 SYGVKD. CDR3 length: 18 amino acids. The CDR3 region has the DNA TGTGCCATCAGCATAACCCAAAACCCGGGACAGGGAAGCTACGAGCAGTACTTC. This encodes CAISITQNPGQGSYEQYF.

Of note for this clone: Other DNA sequences of this sample code for an identical CDR3. The genes are TRBV7-3 and TRBJ1-1; 9 bases map to TRBD1. Germline loops: CDR1 SGHTA, CDR2 FQGTGA. The CDR3 covers 15 residues. Trimming cost V 5 bases and J 1 base; bases outside gene matches: 5. The CDR3 nucleotides are TGTGCCAGCAGCCTTACAGGGGGCGGGAACACTGAAGCTTTCTTT. Its protein is CASSLTGGGNTEAFF. Based on the CDR3 plus reference TRBV7-3 and TRBJ1-1, the full variable domain is GAGVSQTPSNKVTEKGKYVELRCDPISGHTALYWYRQSLGQGPEFLIYFQGTGAADDSGLPNDRFFAVRPEGSVSTLKIQRTERGDSAVYLCASSLTGGGNTEAFFGQGTRLTVV.

The genes are TRBV18 and TRBJ2-2; a weak D match, TRBD2 (5 bases). Germline CDR1 KGHSH, CDR2 LQKENI. The CDR3 has 14 amino acids. The V end was cut by 6 bases, the J end by 6 bases, with 14 bases between. CDR3 nucleotide sequence: TGTGCCAGCTCCCCAATATGGACTCCCGGGGAGCTGTTTTTT. Protein sequence: CASSPIWTPGELFF.

The chain has TRBV30 and TRBJ2-7; D is possibly TRBD2 (5 bases). From germline, CDR1 is GTSNPN and CDR2 SVGIG (reference sequence). Trimming took 1 base from V and 4 from J, leaving 8 bases between them. CDR3 size: 12 residues. The CDR3 nucleotides read TGTGCCTGGAGTGCCGAGCGGTACGAGCAGTACTTC. Translating gives CAWSAERYEQYF.

The rearrangement links TRBV5-1 to TRBJ2-3, with 12 bases aligning to TRBD2. Germline loops: CDR1 SGHRS, CDR2 YFSETQ. Trimming took 4 bases from V and 5 from J; bases not matched to a gene: 5. The CDR3 runs to 15 residues. The CDR3 here is CASSPLAGGLDTQYF. The CDR3 nucleotides are TGCGCCAGCAGCCCTCTAGCGGGAGGGTTAGATACGCAGTATTTT. Looking up the rest from reference TRBV5-1 and TRBJ2-3 gives the full variable domain: KAGVTQTPRYLIKTRGQQVTLSCSPISGHRSVSWYQQTPGQGLQFLFEYFSETQRNKGNFPGRFSGRQFSNSRSEMNVSTLELGDSALYLCASSPLAGGLDTQYFGPGTRLTVL.

This clone was recorded once. J is TRBJ2-5 and V is TRBV7-9; D unresolved. The J call could be wrong; TRBJ2-7 is a better fit for the DNA end. This CDR3 is built from 15 residues. The V gene's germline CDR1 is SEHNR and CDR2 FQNEAQ (reference sequence). The CDR3 region is CASSLGLSTTYEQYF. Here the CDR3 DNA reads TGTGCCAGCAGCCTGGGGTTGTCAACAACCTACGAGCAGTACTTC.

This chain links TRBV11-2 with TRBJ2-7; 7 nucleotides align to TRBD2. CDR1 SGHAT and CDR2 FQNNGV come from the germline V gene. The CDR3 is 14 amino acids. Unmatched junction bases numbered 1, after V lost 0 bases and J lost 2 bases. CDR3 residues: CASSLELAPYEQYF. The CDR3 DNA is TGTGCCAGCAGCTTAGAACTAGCGCCCTACGAGCAGTACTTC.

The rearrangement joins TRBV6-5 to TRBJ2-7; D is undetermined. V was cut by 0 bases and J by 4 bases, with 13 bases left in between. The CDR3 is 15 amino acids. Germline lookup yields CDR1 MNHEY and CDR2 SVGAGI. CDR3 loop: CASSYSKRENYEQYF. The CDR3, as DNA: TGTGCCAGCAGTTACTCTAAAAGGGAAAATTACGAGCAGTACTTC.

This rearrangement joins TRBV9 to TRBJ2-1; tentatively, D is TRBD1 or TRBD2 (6 bases each). Germline CDR1 SGDLS, CDR2 YYNGEE. The CDR3 is 14 residues long. V lost 3 bases and J lost 5, with 12 bases in between. CDR3 nucleotides: TGTGCCAGCAGCGAGGTTAGGGGGGACAATGAGCAGTTCTTC. It is translated as CASSEVRGDNEQFF.

This clone has only one observation. The rearrangement joins TRBV5-4 to TRBJ2-1; 7 nucleotides line up with TRBD2. CDR1 is SGHNT and CDR2 is YYREEE in the germline V gene (reference sequence). This CDR3 contains 14 residues. V lost 2 bases to trimming and J lost 8 bases; unmatched junction nucleotides: 7. CDR3 sequence: CASSFGGSIDEQFF. CDR3 DNA sequence: TGTGCCAGCAGCTTCGGCGGGAGTATAGATGAGCAGTTCTTC.

In DNA form, the CDR3 reads TGTGCCACCAGCAGCTCCTCCCGGGACAGAGGATCCTACGAGCAGTACTTC. It specifies CATSSSSRDRGSYEQYF. This rearrangement joins TRBV15 to TRBJ2-7; 7 bases agree with TRBD1. With 3 bases clipped from V and 1 base from J, the junction kept 12 bases outside the gene matches. This CDR3 region has 17 residues. From germline, CDR1 is LNHNV and CDR2 YYDKDF (reference sequence).

This chain links TRBV4-2 with TRBJ2-3, with D possibly being TRBD2 (6 bases). This CDR3 contains 15 residues. Germline V gives CDR1 LGHNA, CDR2 YNFKEQ. V dropped 0 bases and J dropped 0 bases, with 7 bases sitting between them. The CDR3 region is CASSQDGRSTDTQYF. The CDR3 nucleotides are TGTGCCAGCAGCCAAGATGGGAGGAGCACAGATACGCAGTATTTT.

The chain links TRBV7-8 to TRBJ2-2, with 8 nucleotides matching TRBD2. The trim removed 5 bases at V and 5 bases at J, leaving 7 bases unmatched. Germline V lookup: CDR1 SGHVS, CDR2 FQNEAQ. The CDR3 is made up of 15 amino acids. This CDR3 reads CASSPGGGWTGELFF. For the CDR3, the DNA is TGTGCCAGCAGCCCCGGGGGGGGATGGACCGGGGAGCTGTTTTTT.

The chain is built from TRBV28 and TRBJ2-7; 7 bases align to TRBD2. Germline CDR1 is MDHEN and CDR2 is SYDVKM. The CDR3 sequence is 14 residues long. The trim removed 2 bases at V and 3 bases at J, leaving 4 bases unmatched. The CDR3 spells CASSLGIAGYEQYF. Here the CDR3 DNA reads TGTGCCAGCAGTTTAGGTATAGCGGGCTACGAGCAGTACTTC.

J is TRBJ2-5 and V is TRBV27, with TRBD2 matching 9 bases. CDR3 length: 17 amino acids. The V and J ends lost 5 bases and 4 bases, in that order; junction bases with no gene match: 14. The germline V gene has CDR1 MNHEY and CDR2 SMNVEV (reference sequence). CDR3 nucleotides: TGTGCCAGCAGTCCGGTAACTAGCGGGTGGGTTGGAGAGACCCAGTACTTC. This codes for CASSPVTSGWVGETQYF.

The chain couples TRBV27 to TRBJ2-7; 7 positions match TRBD2. Germline trimming cut 4 bases from V and 3 bases from J; bases unmatched to any gene: 6. Germline CDR1 MNHEY, CDR2 SMNVEV (reference sequence). The CDR3 spans 14 residues. In nucleotides, the CDR3 is TGTGCCAGCAGTTCCATCGGACTAGGCTACGAGCAGTACTTC. This gives the protein CASSSIGLGYEQYF.

Details on this clone: Additional DNA sequences in this sample encode the identical CDR3. The chain employs TRBV27 and TRBJ2-7, with a tentative D call TRBD1 (6 bases). CDR1 is MNHEY, CDR2 SMNVEV, per germline (reference sequence). The CDR3 is 13 amino acids. Trimming pared 6 bases from V and 3 bases from J, leaving 12 bases between. The CDR3 bases are TGTGCCAGCAGGACAGGTTCCGGCTACGAGCAGTACTTC. Protein: CASRTGSGYEQYF.

The chain combines TRBV27 with TRBJ1-1; TRBD1 is a possible D gene (6 bases). V gave up 5 bases and J gave up 1 base, with 14 bases separating them. There are 15 residues in the CDR3. Germline CDR1 MNHEY, CDR2 SMNVEV (reference sequence). For the CDR3, the DNA is TGTGCCAGCAGTATCTACTGGACAGCGAACACTGAAGCTTTCTTT. Translated: CASSIYWTANTEAFF.

This chain links TRBV10-3 with TRBJ2-3; possibly TRBD1 or TRBD2 for D (6 bases each). Germline assignment: CDR1 ENHRY and CDR2 SYGVKD. V lost 2 bases and J lost 6, with 21 bases in between. This CDR3 comprises 17 residues. CDR3 sequence: CAISEIAGRQDQDTQYF. CDR3 DNA: TGTGCCATCAGTGAGATCGCGGGGAGACAGGACCAGGATACGCAGTATTTT.

V usage is TRBV5-8 and J usage is TRBJ1-5, with TRBD1 as a possible D gene (5 bases). Between the trimmed V and J ends, which lost 0 bases and 4 bases, there was a span of 11 bases. CDR1 and CDR2 from the germline V gene are SGHTS and YDEGEE. The CDR3 is 15 amino acids. The CDR3 loop is CASSLEGSGNQPQHF. The DNA for the CDR3 is TGTGCCAGCAGCTTGGAGGGGAGTGGGAATCAGCCCCAGCATTTT.